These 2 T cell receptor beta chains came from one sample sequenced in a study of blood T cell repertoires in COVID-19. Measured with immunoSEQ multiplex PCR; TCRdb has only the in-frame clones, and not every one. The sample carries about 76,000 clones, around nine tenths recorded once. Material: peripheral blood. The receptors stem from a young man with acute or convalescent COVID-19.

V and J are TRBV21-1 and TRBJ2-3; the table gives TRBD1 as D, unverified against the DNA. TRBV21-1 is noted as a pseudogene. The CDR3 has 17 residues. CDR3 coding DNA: TGTGCCAGCAGCAACCGATCAGGGGGTAGTTGCACAGATACGCAGTATTTT. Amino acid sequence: CASSNRSGGSCTDTQYF.

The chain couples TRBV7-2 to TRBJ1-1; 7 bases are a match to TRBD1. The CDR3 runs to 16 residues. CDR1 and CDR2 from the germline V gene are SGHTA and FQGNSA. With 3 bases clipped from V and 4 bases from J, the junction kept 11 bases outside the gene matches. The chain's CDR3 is CASSLAAGQWGTEAFF. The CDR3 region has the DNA TGTGCCAGCAGCTTGGCCGCGGGACAGTGGGGCACTGAAGCTTTCTTT.